A single sample is the source of the 28 T cell receptor beta chains below, sequenced in a study of CD8 T cells in Susac syndrome. cDNA came from about 0.51 to 1 ug RNA primed by random hexamers. TCRdb used MiXCR to reprocess the immunoSEQ multiplex PCR reads, holding one entry per CDR3 protein. Of about 140,000 distinct CDR3 sequences in the sample, 95% were seen once. Material for sequencing was CD4+ T cells from PBMCs. The receptors originated from a human donor with multiple sclerosis.

The V and J genes are TRBV18 and TRBJ1-6; the D gene is possibly TRBD1 (5 bases). There are 14 residues in the CDR3. V lost 6 bases and J 10 bases, leaving 16 bases between the germline ends. CDR1 is KGHSH and CDR2 is LQKENI in the germline V gene. In DNA form, the CDR3 reads TGTGCCAGCTCTCGGGAGGGACTCAACTCACCCCTCCACTTT. Its translation is CASSREGLNSPLHF.

The rearrangement uses TRBV2 and TRBJ2-6; D gene uncertain. V dropped 8 bases and J dropped 0 bases, with 11 bases sitting between them. The CDR3 spans 15 residues. Per germline, CDR1 SNHLY and CDR2 FYNNEI. The chain's CDR3 is CASGPRHSGANVLTF. CDR3 DNA sequence: TGTGCCAGCGGTCCTAGACACTCTGGGGCCAACGTCCTGACTTTC.

The rearrangement links TRBV20-1 to TRBJ1-5, with D hard to call. The germline CDR1 and CDR2 sequences are DFQATT and SNEGSKA (reference sequence). CDR3 length equals 10 residues. The V gene lost 6 bases and the J gene lost 5 bases, with 5 bases spanning the gap. In DNA, the CDR3 is TGCAGTGCCGACCATCAGCCCCAGCATTTT. Protein sequence: CSADHQPQHF.

This sequence joins TRBV6-1 and TRBJ2-7; perhaps TRBD1 as D (6 bases). The CDR3 is 13 residues long. Germline V gene data show CDR1 as MNHNS and CDR2 as SASEGT. V was clipped by 8 bases and J by 2 bases, with 13 bases between them. DNA of the CDR3: TGTGCCAGCGGGGGCAGGGACCCCTACGAGCAGTACTTC. Translated: CASGGRDPYEQYF.

This chain joins TRBV4-2 and TRBJ2-1; D unresolved. Germline V gives CDR1 LGHNA, CDR2 YNFKEQ. The CDR3 has 13 amino acids. Trimming pared 2 bases from V and 7 bases from J, leaving 9 bases between. CDR3 DNA: TGTGCCAGCAGCCAATTTGAAGGGAATGAGCAGTTCTTC. It specifies CASSQFEGNEQFF.

The chain links TRBV4-1 to TRBJ2-3; D is perhaps TRBD2 (5 bases). Trimming pared 0 bases from V and 2 bases from J, leaving 15 bases between. Germline values: CDR1 MGHRA, CDR2 YSYEKL. This CDR3 region has 17 residues. CDR3 nucleotide sequence: TGCGCCAGCAGCCAAGACTGGAGCGGACCCTTCACAGATACGCAGTATTTT. Translated, it gives CASSQDWSGPFTDTQYF.

The V call is TRBV5-1, the J call TRBJ2-7; D unclear. This CDR3 spans 16 amino acids. V gave up 1 base and J gave up 9 bases, with 23 bases separating them. Germline CDR1 and CDR2: SGHRS and YFSETQ. CDR3 region: CASSLSSGPSHEWQYF. The CDR3 DNA sequence: TGCGCCAGCAGCTTGAGCTCCGGACCCAGTCATGAGTGGCAGTACTTC.

The chain links TRBV19 to TRBJ1-1, with 9 bases lining up with TRBD1. The CDR3 covers 14 residues. V was pared by 4 bases and J by 7 bases, with 7 bases of the junction left unmatched. Looked up from germline, CDR1 is LNHDA and CDR2 is SQIVND (reference sequence). The CDR3 loop is CASSTVGQGREAFF. The CDR3 DNA is TGTGCCAGTAGTACCGTTGGACAGGGGCGTGAAGCTTTCTTT.

The chain is built from TRBV29-1 and TRBJ1-3; the D is unclear. The CDR3 is made up of 12 amino acids. The V end lost 3 bases, the J end lost 9 bases, and 12 bases lay between the germline ends. Germline V CDR1 and CDR2: SQVTM, ANQGSEA. CDR3 sequence (DNA): TGCAGCGTTGATTCTCCGGCAGGCACCATATATTTT. It encodes CSVDSPAGTIYF.

The chain employs TRBV29-1 and TRBJ2-3; 9 bases agree with TRBD1. V dropped 5 bases and J dropped 3; count of bases not matched to a gene: 6. The CDR3 contains 14 residues. Germline loops: CDR1 SQVTM, CDR2 ANQGSEA. The CDR3 nucleotides are TGCAGCGTTCGCGGGACAGGGTTGACAGATACGCAGTATTTT. Its protein product is CSVRGTGLTDTQYF.

Here the CDR3 reads CASSIVVGGDYEQYF. The CDR3 region has the DNA TGTGCCAGTAGTATCGTTGTGGGGGGAGACTACGAGCAGTACTTC. The chain links TRBV19 to TRBJ2-7; D possibly corresponds to TRBD2 (6 bases). Trimming removed 3 bases at V and 3 bases at J, with 15 bases between. The length of the CDR3 is 15 residues. CDR1 and CDR2 from the germline V gene are LNHDA and SQIVND (reference sequence).

The chain carries TRBV20-1 and TRBJ1-1; D uncertain. Looked up from germline, CDR1 is DFQATT and CDR2 is SNEGSKA (reference sequence). This CDR3 is built from 15 residues. Trimming stripped 0 bases from V and 0 bases from J, with 11 bases between. The CDR3 spells CSARDLQTMNTEAFF. CDR3 nucleotides: TGCAGTGCTAGAGATTTACAGACCATGAACACTGAAGCTTTCTTT.

V gene TRBV18 combines with J gene TRBJ1-2; D is possibly TRBD1 (6 bases). CDR3 length equals 14 residues. The ends were cut back, 2 bases at V and 3 bases at J, with 10 bases in the middle. CDR1 is KGHSH and CDR2 is LQKENI in the germline V gene. CDR3 loop: CASSPGGAYYGYTF. The CDR3 DNA reads as TGTGCCAGCTCACCAGGGGGCGCCTACTATGGCTACACCTTC.

The gene calls are TRBV13 and TRBJ2-1, with 11 positions matching TRBD1. Per the germline V gene, CDR1 is PRHDT and CDR2 is FYEKMQ (reference sequence). The CDR3 totals 15 residues. The trim removed 5 bases at V and 0 bases at J, leaving 0 bases unmatched. The CDR3 loop is CASSGTGGSYNEQFF. CDR3 bases: TGTGCCAGCAGCGGGACAGGGGGCTCCTACAATGAGCAGTTCTTC.

The genes are TRBV5-1 and TRBJ1-1, with D hard to call. Trimming took off 4 bases at V and 4 bases at J, with 17 bases between the two ends. Germline V gene sequence: CDR1 SGHRS, CDR2 YFSETQ. There are 15 residues in the CDR3. The CDR3 coding sequence is TGCGCCAGCAGCCCTAAGGAACTTCTTGGCACTGAAGCTTTCTTT. This gives the protein CASSPKELLGTEAFF.

CDR3 coding DNA: TGTGCCAGCAGCGCCTCAAGAAGCGGTGTCCATTCACCCCTCCACTTT. The encoded protein is CASSASRSGVHSPLHF. This chain links TRBV7-2 with TRBJ1-6; D remains unclear. This CDR3 contains 16 residues. The germline gives CDR1 SGHTA, CDR2 FQGNSA. V lost 5 bases and J 8 bases, leaving 19 bases between the germline ends. Full variable domain (outside the CDR3, taken from reference TRBV7-2 and TRBJ1-6): GAGVSQSPSNKVTEKGKDVELRCDPISGHTALYWYRQSLGQGLEFLIYFQGNSAPDKSGLPSDRFSAERTGGSVSTLTIQRTQQEDSAVYLCASSASRSGVHSPLHFGNGTRLTVT.

As DNA, the CDR3 is TGTGCCAGCAGCGATCGGCGGTTCTACGAGCAGTACTTC. Amino acids: CASSDRRFYEQYF. The V and J genes are TRBV13 and TRBJ2-7, with D hard to call. V was trimmed by 5 bases and J by 3 bases, leaving 11 bases between them. CDR3 size: 13 residues. In germline, CDR1 is PRHDT, CDR2 FYEKMQ (reference sequence).

V is TRBV6-2 or TRBV6-3 and J is TRBJ1-1; the match to TRBD1 covers 7 bases. The CDR3 runs 14 residues. V trimming: 5 bases; J trimming: 1 base; junction bases outside the gene matches: 4. Germline V gene data show CDR1 as MNHEY and CDR2 as SVGEGT. The CDR3 protein is CASSETGRNTEAFF. CDR3 bases: TGTGCCAGCAGTGAGACAGGGAGGAACACTGAAGCTTTCTTT.

V and J are TRBV7-9 and TRBJ2-5; D uncertain. The CDR3 totals 14 residues. The ends were cut back, 5 bases at V and 2 bases at J, with 12 bases in the middle. CDR1 is SEHNR, CDR2 FQNEAQ, per germline (reference sequence). CDR3 bases: TGTGCCAGCAGCCGCGACTTGAATCAAGAGACCCAGTACTTC. Encoded protein: CASSRDLNQETQYF.

This sequence joins TRBV15 and TRBJ2-1; D gene ambiguous. The germline V gene has CDR1 LNHNV and CDR2 YYDKDF (reference sequence). Trimming removed 2 bases at V and 2 bases at J, with 13 bases between. The CDR3 runs to 16 residues. The chain's CDR3 is CATSRYPTPPYNEQFF. In DNA, the CDR3 is TGTGCCACCAGCAGATACCCTACGCCACCCTACAATGAGCAGTTCTTC. The whole variable domain, remainder taken from reference TRBV15 and TRBJ2-1, is DAMVIQNPRYQVTQFGKPVTLSCSQTLNHNVMYWYQQKSSQAPKLLFHYYDKDFNNEADTPDNFQSRRPNTSFCFLDIRSPGLGDTAMYLCATSRYPTPPYNEQFFGPGTRLTVL.

A few counts support this clonotype. The chain is built from TRBV6-1 and TRBJ2-1; TRBD1 matches 7 bases. J gave up 10 bases and V 6 bases, and 12 bases lay outside the gene matches. The CDR3 runs to 14 residues. Germline CDR1 and CDR2: MNHNS and SASEGT. This chain's CDR3 is CASRQGQVMGEQFF. In DNA form, the CDR3 reads TGTGCCAGCAGACAAGGACAGGTAATGGGCGAGCAGTTCTTC.

This chain connects TRBV28 to TRBJ2-3, with TRBD2 as a possible D gene (6 bases). Looked up from germline, CDR1 is MDHEN and CDR2 is SYDVKM. V was trimmed by 6 bases and J by 4 bases, leaving 14 bases between them. This CDR3 region has 14 residues. The CDR3, as DNA: TGTGCCAGCAGGACACCGTGGAGGGCAGATACGCAGTATTTT. Residues: CASRTPWRADTQYF.

V and J are TRBV7-3 and TRBJ1-6; no clear D. This CDR3 has 13 residues. The germline CDR1 and CDR2 sequences are SGHTA and FQGTGA. V shed 5 bases and J shed 4 bases, with 6 bases lying between them. CDR3 residues: CASSLAYNSPLHF. The CDR3, as DNA: TGTGCCAGCAGCCTCGCGTATAATTCACCCCTCCACTTT.

The V gene is TRBV3-1, the J gene TRBJ2-7; possibly TRBD1 for D (5 bases). The germline V and J ends were trimmed by 4 bases and 0 bases, with 13 bases remaining between them. The V gene's germline CDR1 is LGHDT and CDR2 YNNKEL (reference sequence). This CDR3 region has 15 residues. The CDR3 protein is CASSPPGQSSYEQYF. The CDR3 DNA follows: TGTGCCAGCAGCCCCCCAGGGCAGAGCTCCTACGAGCAGTACTTC.

This chain links TRBV9 with TRBJ2-7, with a weak D call TRBD1 (6 bases). Germline V gene sequence: CDR1 SGDLS, CDR2 YYNGEE. CDR3 length equals 15 residues. Trimming stripped 4 bases from V and 9 bases from J, with 23 bases between. In DNA, the CDR3 is TGTGCCAGCAGCCCCGATCAGGGGCTCACATTCGGGCAGTACTTC. It is translated as CASSPDQGLTFGQYF.

The V and J genes are TRBV6-5 and TRBJ1-2; D not certain. V lost 4 bases and J 4 bases, leaving 10 bases between the germline ends. The CDR3 is made up of 13 amino acids. Germline V gives CDR1 MNHEY, CDR2 SVGAGI. DNA of the CDR3: TGTGCCAGCAGTTTTGGCAGGACCTATGGCTACACCTTC. The encoded protein is CASSFGRTYGYTF.

The chain links TRBV11-2 to TRBJ2-6, with D unresolved. Germline lookup yields CDR1 SGHAT and CDR2 FQNNGV. The CDR3 loop spans 16 amino acids. V lost 5 bases and J 0 bases, leaving 11 bases between the germline ends. CDR3 sequence (DNA): TGTGCCAGCAGCGCCATATTGTCCTCTGGGGCCAACGTCCTGACTTTC. Its protein is CASSAILSSGANVLTF. Based on the CDR3 plus reference TRBV11-2 and TRBJ2-6, the full variable domain is EAGVAQSPRYKIIEKRQSVAFWCNPISGHATLYWYQQILGQGPKLLIQFQNNGVVDDSQLPKDRFSAERLKGVDSTLKIQPAKLEDSAVYLCASSAILSSGANVLTFGAGSRLTVL.

The V and J genes are TRBV29-1 and TRBJ2-7; 14 nucleotides agree with TRBD2. CDR3 length equals 13 residues. Germline V gene sequence: CDR1 SQVTM, CDR2 ANQGSEA. Losses at the gene ends were 6 bases for V and 5 bases for J; bases not matched to a gene: 3. CDR3 nucleotides: TGCAGCGTCGCGGGACTAGCGGGGGACGAGCAGTACTTC. It codes for CSVAGLAGDEQYF.